Many counts were recorded for the clone carrying this T cell receptor (beta chain). No antigen is known for it. V shed 5 bases and J 6 bases; nucleotides not matched to a gene: 9. The germline CDR1 and CDR2 sequences are SGHTA and FQGTGA. The CDR3 extends over 15 amino acids. This record belongs to a study of T cells in Graves' hyperthyroidism and ophthalmopathy. About the research overall: Blood was drawn when the patient was first diagnosed and still untreated.

RNA transcripts gave rise to amplified TCR beta CDR3 regions. The TCR CDR3 first-round RT-PCR relied on the HTBI primer set. TCRdb reprocessed the multiplex PCR reads with MiXCR, giving one entry per CDR3 protein. The sample has approximately 870,000 distinct CDR3 sequences, about 38% seen once; the top ten hold more than 7%. Uncontrolled infection, other autoimmune disease, pregnancy or lactation excluded patients. PBMCs were derived from under 13 ml fresh peripheral blood. Notes on the study in general: Blood also contained most expanded thyroid clonotypes above 0.001.

This receptor was obtained from a man younger than 35 with Graves' hyperthyroidism. V and J are TRBV7-3 and TRBJ1-2; 10 bases fit TRBD1. Sample: blood. This CDR3 reads CASSVTGTGADGYTF. The CDR3 nucleotides are TGTGCCAGCAGCGTCACCGGGACAGGGGCGGATGGCTACACCTTC.